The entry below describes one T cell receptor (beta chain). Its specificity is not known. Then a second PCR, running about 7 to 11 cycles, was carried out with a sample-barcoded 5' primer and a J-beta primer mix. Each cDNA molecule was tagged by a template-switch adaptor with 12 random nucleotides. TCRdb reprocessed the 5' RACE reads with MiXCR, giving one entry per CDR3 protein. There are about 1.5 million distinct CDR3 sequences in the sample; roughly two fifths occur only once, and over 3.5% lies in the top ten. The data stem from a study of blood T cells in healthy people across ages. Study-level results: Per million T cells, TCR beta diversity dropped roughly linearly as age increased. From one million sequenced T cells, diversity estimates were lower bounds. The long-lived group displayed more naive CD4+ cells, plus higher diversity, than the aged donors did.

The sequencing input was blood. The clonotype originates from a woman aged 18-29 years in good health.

The CDR3: CASSQVHRYNEQFF. CDR3 nucleotides: TGTGCCAGCAGCCAAGTACACAGATACAATGAGCAGTTCTTC. V is TRBV14 and J is TRBJ2-1; D not resolved. The CDR3 runs to 14 residues. In germline, CDR1 is SGHDN, CDR2 FVKESK. V lost 1 base and J lost 4, with 8 bases in between.